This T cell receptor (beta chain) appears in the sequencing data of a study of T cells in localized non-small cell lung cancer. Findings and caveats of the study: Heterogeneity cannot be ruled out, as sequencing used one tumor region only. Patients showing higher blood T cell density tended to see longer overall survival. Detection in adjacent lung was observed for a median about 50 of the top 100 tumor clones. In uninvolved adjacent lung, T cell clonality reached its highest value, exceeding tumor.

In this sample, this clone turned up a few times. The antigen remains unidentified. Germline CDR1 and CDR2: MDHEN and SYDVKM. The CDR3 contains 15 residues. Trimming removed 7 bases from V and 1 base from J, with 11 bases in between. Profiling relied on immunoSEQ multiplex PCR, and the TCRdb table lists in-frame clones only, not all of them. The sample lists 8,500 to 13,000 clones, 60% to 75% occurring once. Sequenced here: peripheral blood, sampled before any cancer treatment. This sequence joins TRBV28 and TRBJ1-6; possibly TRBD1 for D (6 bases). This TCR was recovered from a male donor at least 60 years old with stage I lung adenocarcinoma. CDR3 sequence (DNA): TGTGCCAGCATGAGGGGGGGTTCCTATAATTCACCCCTCCACTTT. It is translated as CASMRGGSYNSPLHF.